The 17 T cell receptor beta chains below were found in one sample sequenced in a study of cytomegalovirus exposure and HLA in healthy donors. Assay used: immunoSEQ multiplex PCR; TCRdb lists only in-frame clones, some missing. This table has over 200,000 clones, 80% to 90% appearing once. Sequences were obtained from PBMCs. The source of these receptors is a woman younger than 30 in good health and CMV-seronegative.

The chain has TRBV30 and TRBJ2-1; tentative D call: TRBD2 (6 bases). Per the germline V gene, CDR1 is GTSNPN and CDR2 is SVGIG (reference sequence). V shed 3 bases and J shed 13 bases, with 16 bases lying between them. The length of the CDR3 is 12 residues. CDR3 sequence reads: CAWSPPRLEQFF. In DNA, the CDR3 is TGTGCCTGGAGCCCCCCCCGACTAGAACAGTTCTTC.

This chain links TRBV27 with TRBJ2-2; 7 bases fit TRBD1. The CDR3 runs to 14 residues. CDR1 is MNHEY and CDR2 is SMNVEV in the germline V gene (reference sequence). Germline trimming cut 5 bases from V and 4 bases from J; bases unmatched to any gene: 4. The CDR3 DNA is TGTGCCAGCAGTCCACAGGGGATCACCGGGGAGCTGTTTTTT. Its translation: CASSPQGITGELFF.

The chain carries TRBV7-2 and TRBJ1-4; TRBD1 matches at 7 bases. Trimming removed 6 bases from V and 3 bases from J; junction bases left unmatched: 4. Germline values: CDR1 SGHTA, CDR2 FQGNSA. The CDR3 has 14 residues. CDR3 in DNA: TGTGCCAGCAGTCGGACAGGAGCTAATGAAAAACTGTTTTTT. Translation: CASSRTGANEKLFF.

The CDR3 loop reads CASSADRHYEQYF. CDR3 bases: TGTGCCAGCAGCGCAGACAGACACTACGAGCAGTACTTC. The V gene is TRBV7-9, the J gene TRBJ2-7; the D gene is possibly TRBD1 (5 bases). Trimming removed 5 bases from V and 3 bases from J, with 11 bases in between. This CDR3 has 13 amino acids. The germline CDR1 and CDR2 sequences are SEHNR and FQNEAQ (reference sequence).

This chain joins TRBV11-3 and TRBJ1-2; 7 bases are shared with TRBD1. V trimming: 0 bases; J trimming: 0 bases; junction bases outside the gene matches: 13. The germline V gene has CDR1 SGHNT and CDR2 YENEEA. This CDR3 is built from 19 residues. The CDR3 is CASSLDLRTGGTTNYGYTF. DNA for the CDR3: TGTGCCAGCAGCTTAGATCTAAGGACAGGAGGCACTACTAACTATGGCTACACCTTC. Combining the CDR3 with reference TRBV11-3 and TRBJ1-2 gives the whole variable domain EAGVVQSPRYKIIEKKQPVAFWCNPISGHNTLYWYLQNLGQGPELLIRYENEEAVDDSQLPKDRFSAERLKGVDSTLKIQPAELGDSAVYLCASSLDLRTGGTTNYGYTFGSGTRLTVV.

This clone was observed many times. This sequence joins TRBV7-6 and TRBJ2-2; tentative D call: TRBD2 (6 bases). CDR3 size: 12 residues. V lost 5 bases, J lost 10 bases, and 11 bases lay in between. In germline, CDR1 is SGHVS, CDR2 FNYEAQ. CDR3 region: CASSLASAELFF. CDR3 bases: TGTGCCAGCAGCCTTGCTAGCGCGGAGCTGTTTTTT.

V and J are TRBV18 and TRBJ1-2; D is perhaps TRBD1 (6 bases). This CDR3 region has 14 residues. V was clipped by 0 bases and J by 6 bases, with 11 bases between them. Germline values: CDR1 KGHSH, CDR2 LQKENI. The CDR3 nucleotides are TGTGCCAGCTCACCACCACAGGGTTGGGATGGCTACACCTTC. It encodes CASSPPQGWDGYTF.

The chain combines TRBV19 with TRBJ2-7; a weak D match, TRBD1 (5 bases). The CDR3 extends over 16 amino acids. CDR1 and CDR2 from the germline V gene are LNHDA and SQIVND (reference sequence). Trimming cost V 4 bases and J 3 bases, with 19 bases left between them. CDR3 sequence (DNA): TGTGCCAGTAGTAAGGCAGCGACAGCCGCAATCTACGAGCAGTACTTC. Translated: CASSKAATAAIYEQYF.

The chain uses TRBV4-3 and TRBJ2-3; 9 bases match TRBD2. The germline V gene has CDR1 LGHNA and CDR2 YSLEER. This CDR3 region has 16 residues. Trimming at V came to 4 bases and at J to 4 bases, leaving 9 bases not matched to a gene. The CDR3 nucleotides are TGCGCCAGCAGCCCCGGGGCTAGCGGGACCCCAGATACGCAGTATTTT. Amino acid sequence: CASSPGASGTPDTQYF.

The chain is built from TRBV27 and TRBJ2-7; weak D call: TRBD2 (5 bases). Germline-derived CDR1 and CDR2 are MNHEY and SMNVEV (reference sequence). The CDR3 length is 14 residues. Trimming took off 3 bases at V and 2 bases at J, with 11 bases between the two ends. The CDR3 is CASSLGAGPYEQYF. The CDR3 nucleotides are TGTGCCAGCAGTTTGGGAGCCGGTCCCTACGAGCAGTACTTC.

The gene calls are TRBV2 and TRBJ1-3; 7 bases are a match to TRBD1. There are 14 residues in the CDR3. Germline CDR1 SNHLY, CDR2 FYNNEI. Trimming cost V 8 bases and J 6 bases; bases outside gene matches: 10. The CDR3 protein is CASPEKGAVNTIYF. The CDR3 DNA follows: TGTGCCAGCCCCGAGAAGGGGGCCGTAAACACCATATATTTT.

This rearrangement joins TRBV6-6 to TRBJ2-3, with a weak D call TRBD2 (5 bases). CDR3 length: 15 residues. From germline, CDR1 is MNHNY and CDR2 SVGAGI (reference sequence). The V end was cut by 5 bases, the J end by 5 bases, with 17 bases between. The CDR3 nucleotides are TGTGCCAGCAGTGACGCTAGCTCCCCCAAAGATACGCAGTATTTT. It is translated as CASSDASSPKDTQYF.

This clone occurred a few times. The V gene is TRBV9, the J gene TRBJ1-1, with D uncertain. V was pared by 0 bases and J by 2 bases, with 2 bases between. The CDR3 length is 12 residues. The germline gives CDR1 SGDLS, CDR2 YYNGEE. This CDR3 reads CASSVANTEAFF. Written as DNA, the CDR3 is TGTGCCAGCAGCGTAGCTAACACTGAAGCTTTCTTT.

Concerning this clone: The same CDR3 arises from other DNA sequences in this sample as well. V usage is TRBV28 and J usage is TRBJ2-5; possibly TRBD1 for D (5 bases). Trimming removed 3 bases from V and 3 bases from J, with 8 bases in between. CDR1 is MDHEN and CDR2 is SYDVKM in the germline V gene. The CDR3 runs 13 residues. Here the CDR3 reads CASSFGREETQYF. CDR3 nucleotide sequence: TGTGCCAGCAGTTTTGGCAGGGAAGAGACCCAGTACTTC.

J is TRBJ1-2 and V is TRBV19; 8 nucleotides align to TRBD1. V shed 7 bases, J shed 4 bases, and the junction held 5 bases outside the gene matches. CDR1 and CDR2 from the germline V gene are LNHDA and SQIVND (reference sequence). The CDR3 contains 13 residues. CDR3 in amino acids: CASTPDRGYGYTF. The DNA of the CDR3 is TGTGCCAGTACCCCCGACAGGGGCTATGGCTACACCTTC.

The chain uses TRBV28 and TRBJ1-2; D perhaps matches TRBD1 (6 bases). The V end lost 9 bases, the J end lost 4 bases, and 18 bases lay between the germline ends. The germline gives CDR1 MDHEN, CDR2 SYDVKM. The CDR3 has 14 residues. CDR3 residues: CASVRGLFGYGYTF. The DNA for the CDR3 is TGTGCCAGTGTAAGGGGGTTATTTGGCTATGGCTACACCTTC.

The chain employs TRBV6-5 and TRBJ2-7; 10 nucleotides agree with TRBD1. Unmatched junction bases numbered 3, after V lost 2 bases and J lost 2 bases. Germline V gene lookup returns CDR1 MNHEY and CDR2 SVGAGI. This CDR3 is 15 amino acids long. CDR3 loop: CASSYGQGDPYEQYF. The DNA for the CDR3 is TGTGCCAGCAGTTACGGACAGGGGGATCCCTACGAGCAGTACTTC.